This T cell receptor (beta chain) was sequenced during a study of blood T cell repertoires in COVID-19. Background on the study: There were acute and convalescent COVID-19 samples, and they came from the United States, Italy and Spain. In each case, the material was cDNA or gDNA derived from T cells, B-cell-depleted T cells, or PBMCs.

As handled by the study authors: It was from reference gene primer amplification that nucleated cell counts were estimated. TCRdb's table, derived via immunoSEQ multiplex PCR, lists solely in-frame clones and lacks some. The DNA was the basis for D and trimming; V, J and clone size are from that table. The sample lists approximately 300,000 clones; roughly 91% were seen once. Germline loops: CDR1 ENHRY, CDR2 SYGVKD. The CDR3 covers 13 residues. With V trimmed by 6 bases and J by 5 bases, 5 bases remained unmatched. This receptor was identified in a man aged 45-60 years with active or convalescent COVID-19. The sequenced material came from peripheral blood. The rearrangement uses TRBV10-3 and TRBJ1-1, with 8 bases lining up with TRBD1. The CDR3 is CAIRLTGGTEAFF. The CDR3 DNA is TGTGCCATCAGGTTAACAGGGGGGACTGAAGCTTTCTTT.